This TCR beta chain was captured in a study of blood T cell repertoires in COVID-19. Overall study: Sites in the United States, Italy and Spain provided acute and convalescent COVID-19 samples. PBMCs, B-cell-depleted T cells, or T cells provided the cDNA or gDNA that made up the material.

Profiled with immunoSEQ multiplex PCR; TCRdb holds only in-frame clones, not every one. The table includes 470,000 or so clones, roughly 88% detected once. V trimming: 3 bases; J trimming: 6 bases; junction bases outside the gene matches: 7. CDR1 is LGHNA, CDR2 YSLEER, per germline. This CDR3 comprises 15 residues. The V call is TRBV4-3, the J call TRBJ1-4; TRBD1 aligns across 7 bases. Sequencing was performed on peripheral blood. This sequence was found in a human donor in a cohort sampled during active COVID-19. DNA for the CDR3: TGCGCCAGCAGCCAGGCCGACGGGACAGATGAAAAACTGTTTTTT. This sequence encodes CASSQADGTDEKLFF.